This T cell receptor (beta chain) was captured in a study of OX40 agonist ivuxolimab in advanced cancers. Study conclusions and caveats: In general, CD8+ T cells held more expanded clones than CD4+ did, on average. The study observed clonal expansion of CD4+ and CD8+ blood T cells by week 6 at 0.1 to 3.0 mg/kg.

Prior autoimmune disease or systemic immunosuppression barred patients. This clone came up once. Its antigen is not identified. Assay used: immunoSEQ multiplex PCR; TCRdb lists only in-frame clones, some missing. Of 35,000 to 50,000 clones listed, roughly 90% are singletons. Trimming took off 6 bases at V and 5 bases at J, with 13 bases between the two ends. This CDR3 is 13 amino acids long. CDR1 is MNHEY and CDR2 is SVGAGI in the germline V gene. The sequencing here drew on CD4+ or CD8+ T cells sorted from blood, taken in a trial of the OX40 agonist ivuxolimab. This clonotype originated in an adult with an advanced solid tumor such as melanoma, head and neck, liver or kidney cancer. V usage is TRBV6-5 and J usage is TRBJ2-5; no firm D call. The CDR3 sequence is CASRSPGPETQYF. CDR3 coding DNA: TGTGCCAGCAGATCCCCCGGGCCGGAGACCCAGTACTTC.